This T cell receptor (beta chain) was observed in a study of shared clonotypes between healthy human individuals. Terminally differentiated effector memory CD45RA+ cells were left out of the naive CD8 fraction, which was CD45RO-negative and positively selected for CCR7. The healthy adult donors were HIV-negative and reported no recent acute infections or vaccinations. Each subset's genomic DNA was shared equally among a number of immunoSEQ plates. The method was immunoSEQ multiplex PCR; TCRdb's version includes in-frame clones alone and lacks a portion of them. The sample carries some 2,100,000 clones, about 92% recorded once. V was shortened by 3 bases and J by 0 bases, with 9 bases between the two germline ends. CDR3 length: 15 residues. Germline CDR1 and CDR2: MNHEY and SMNVEV (reference sequence).

Sequencing was carried out using naive CD8+ T cells from PBMCs. This clonotype originated in a young man in good health. Some clones in this sample may be carry-over from other donors' samples. The gene calls are TRBV27 and TRBJ2-1; no firm D call. The CDR3 region has the DNA TGTGCCAGCAGTTTCGTGCCTGGCTCCTACAATGAGCAGTTCTTC. Its translation: CASSFVPGSYNEQFF.